These T cell receptor beta chains were read from a single sample in a study of regulatory T cells in long-lasting Graves disease. TCRdb processed the multiplex PCR reads anew with MiXCR; each CDR3 protein has one entry. This sample has a few hundred thousand distinct CDR3 sequences, with 12% found just once. These same records also appear under a second study, on T cells in Graves' hyperthyroidism and ophthalmopathy.

Sequencing used peripheral blood mononuclear cells (PBMCs), obtained at new diagnosis, from a patient treated with antithyroid drugs. These receptors all come from a woman younger than 30 with Graves disease. Both conserved end residues are part of each CDR3. D genes are given only for firm matches. Clone sizes are given selectively: once, few, many, or a class where the clone is expanded.

v_gene	j_gene	abundance	d_gene	CDR3nt	CDR3aa
TRBV10-3	TRBJ2-1	many	TRBD2	TGTGCCATCGCAGCGGGAGAGAGGGATGAGCAGTTCTTC	CAIAAGERDEQFF
TRBV19	TRBJ1-1	-	-	TGTGCCAGTAGTACGTCTTATCCTGGTTCGGACACTGAAGCTTTCTTT	CASSTSYPGSDTEAFF
TRBV7-9	TRBJ2-3	many	TRBD2	TGTGCCAGCAGCCTACCGCGACTAGCGGGGGACCCAGATACGCAGTATTTT	CASSLPRLAGDPDTQYF
TRBV20-1	TRBJ1-2	many	-	TGCAGTGCTAGCGATGGGCCCCTAATTAACTATGGCTACACCTTC	CSASDGPLINYGYTF
TRBV9	TRBJ1-2	many	-	TGTGCCAGCAGCGTAGAACCGACAAGGGTCGGGCCCTATGGCTACACCTTC	CASSVEPTRVGPYGYTF
TRBV20-1	TRBJ1-5	-	-	TGCAGTGCCCCAGACCCCTATTCCCGCAATCAGCCCCAGCATTTT	CSAPDPYSRNQPQHF
TRBV7-3	TRBJ2-2	-	-	TGTGCCAGTACTAGAGACCCCTTAACGGGCGGGGAGCTGTTTTTT	CASTRDPLTGGELFF
TRBV6-1	TRBJ1-5	-	TRBD1	TGTGCCAGCACCGACTTGGGGACAGGGGGTCAGCCCCAGCATTTT	CASTDLGTGGQPQHF
TRBV18	TRBJ2-1	-	TRBD2	TGTGCCAGCTCCGGGACTAGCGGGACCTACTACAATGAGCAGTTCTTC	CASSGTSGTYYNEQFF
TRBV7-2	TRBJ2-1	many	TRBD2	TGTGCCAGCAGCTTAATGAGACTAGCGACCAATGAGCAGTTCTTC	CASSLMRLATNEQFF
TRBV4-1	TRBJ1-1	-	-	TGCGCCAGCAGCCAAGATTCGCCAACGGGACCTAACACTGAAGCTTTCTTT	CASSQDSPTGPNTEAFF
TRBV6-1	TRBJ2-7	-	-	TGTGCCAGCACAAACGTGGGGGCCCCCTACGAGCAGTACTTC	CASTNVGAPYEQYF
TRBV11-2	TRBJ2-1	many	-	TGTGCCAGCAGAAAAACGGCTAGCTCCTACAATGAGCAGTTCTTC	CASRKTASSYNEQFF
TRBV7-9	TRBJ1-2	many	-	TGTGCCAGCAGCGCCTCGGGACATAGAGATGGCTACACCTTC	CASSASGHRDGYTF
TRBV6-1	TRBJ2-7	many	-	TGTGCCAGCAACGCCCTGTGGGGCGGGACCCCTGGAAACGAGCAGTACTTC	CASNALWGGTPGNEQYF
TRBV7-2	TRBJ1-2	many	-	TGTGCCAGCAGCTTAGAGGCGGGGGGCTATGGCTACACCTTC	CASSLEAGGYGYTF
TRBV7-9	TRBJ2-7	many	-	TGTGCCAGCAGCTTAAATGTAGGGGGCGAGCAGTACTTC	CASSLNVGGEQYF
TRBV11-1	TRBJ1-1	many	-	TGTGCCAGCAGCTCAACAGGGCTTGAAGCTTTCTTT	CASSSTGLEAFF
TRBV5-1	TRBJ2-3	many	TRBD2	TGCGCCAGCCCGGGACTAGCGGGGGATTCCGCCACAGATACGCAGTATTTT	CASPGLAGDSATDTQYF
TRBV11-3	TRBJ2-2	few	-	TGTGCCAGCAGAGGTGTCGGCACCGGGGAGCTGTTTTTT	CASRGVGTGELFF
TRBV3-2	TRBJ1-1	many	-	TGTGCCGGGGAAATGGGACAGGGGAACACTGAAGCTTTCTTT	CAGEMGQGNTEAFF
TRBV30	TRBJ1-4	many	-	TGTGCCACGGGTGTGACTAATGAAAAACTGTTTTTT	CATGVTNEKLFF
TRBV5-5	TRBJ1-4	many	TRBD1	TGTGCCAGCAGCTTGCGGCGGGACAGGAAAGGGGAAAAACTGTTTTTT	CASSLRRDRKGEKLFF
TRBV27	TRBJ1-2	-	-	TGTGCCAGCAGTTTATATGGGGGTAGAGTTTCTGGCTACACCTTC	CASSLYGGRVSGYTF
TRBV29-1	TRBJ1-1	few	TRBD1	TGCAGCGTGCAGACAGGGCTTCGCACTGAAGCTTTCTTT	CSVQTGLRTEAFF
TRBV20-1	TRBJ2-7	many	-	TGCAGTGCTAGAGATATGGTCCTAGCCGGCGAGCAGTACTTC	CSARDMVLAGEQYF
TRBV4-1	TRBJ1-4	few	-	TGCGCCAGCAGCCTACGCGATCGGGGCAGGGTCAATGAAAAACTGTTTTTT	CASSLRDRGRVNEKLFF
TRBV19	TRBJ2-1	-	TRBD1	TGTGCCAGTAGCGGGTTGGGACAGGATGACAATGAGCAGTTCTTC	CASSGLGQDDNEQFF
TRBV9	TRBJ2-2	many	-	TGTGCCAGCAGCGTCAGGGAGGGGGAGCTGTTTTTT	CASSVREGELFF
TRBV20-1	TRBJ2-5	few	-	TGCAGTGCTCGGGACCAGCACCAAGAGACCCAGTACTTC	CSARDQHQETQYF
TRBV7-9	TRBJ2-1	once	TRBD2	TGTGCCAGCACCTCCACTAGCGGGGGGGGAGTTGAGCAGATCTTC	CASTSTSGGGVEQIF
TRBV5-1	TRBJ1-1	-	-	TGCGCCAGCAGCTTGGCCCAGGGGAGGGTCACTGAAGCTTTCTTT	CASSLAQGRVTEAFF
TRBV15	TRBJ1-4	few	-	TGTGCCACCAGCAGAGGAAGCGGTGAAAAACTGTTTTTT	CATSRGSGEKLFF
TRBV20-1	TRBJ2-2	few	TRBD2	TGCAGTGCTGTGACTAGCGGGAACACCGGGGAGCTGTTTTTT	CSAVTSGNTGELFF
TRBV6-2/TRBV6-3	TRBJ2-1	many	TRBD1	TGTGCCAGCAGTTCTTGGGACAGGGTAGCTGAGCAGTTCTTC	CASSSWDRVAEQFF
TRBV29-1	TRBJ2-3	few	-	TGCAGCGTTGAATGGCCTACTGTACTAAATACGCAGTATTTT	CSVEWPTVLNTQYF
TRBV20-1	TRBJ2-2	many	-	TGCAGTGCTTCTAGGACAGCGACCGGGGAGCTGTTTTTT	CSASRTATGELFF
TRBV12-3/TRBV12-4	TRBJ1-2	many	TRBD1	TGTGCCAGCGGCGACAGGGTGGACTATGGCTACACCTTC	CASGDRVDYGYTF
TRBV12-3/TRBV12-4	TRBJ1-2	many	-	TGTGCCAGCAGTTACAGGGTTGGCTATGGCTACACCTTC	CASSYRVGYGYTF
TRBV2	TRBJ1-5	many	-	TGTGCCAGCAGTGTTCGGCAGACATTTAGCAATCAGCCCCAGCATTTT	CASSVRQTFSNQPQHF
TRBV9	TRBJ1-2	many	TRBD1	TGTGCCAGCAGCGTTACCCCAGGGGGGGAGGACTATGGCTACACCTTC	CASSVTPGGEDYGYTF
TRBV7-2	TRBJ2-2	few	TRBD2	TGTGCCAGCAGCAAAAGGGGTCCAAGGGAGGGTACCGGGGAGCTGTTTTTT	CASSKRGPREGTGELFF
TRBV20-1	TRBJ2-7	many	-	TGCAGTGCTAGGAGGGACGACTTATACGAGCAGTACTTC	CSARRDDLYEQYF
TRBV4-3	TRBJ2-1	few	-	TGCGCCAGCAGCCAAGATGCAAAGTTCTCATTCTACAATGAGCAGTTCTTC	CASSQDAKFSFYNEQFF
TRBV7-9	TRBJ2-1	many	TRBD1	TGTGCCAGCAGCTTAGCGGGAGACAGGGATGAGCAGTTCTTC	CASSLAGDRDEQFF
TRBV9	TRBJ1-2	once	-	TGTGCCAGCAGCGTAGGTGGGCATCCGGGCTATGGCTACACCTTC	CASSVGGHPGYGYTF
TRBV27	TRBJ1-5	many	TRBD1	TGTGCCAGCACCCCCGACAGGGTATGCAATCAGCCCCAGCATTTT	CASTPDRVCNQPQHF
TRBV5-4	TRBJ2-1	few	-	TGTGCCAGCAGCGAGGCACGCGGGCCCTACAATGAGCAGTTCTTC	CASSEARGPYNEQFF
TRBV19	TRBJ2-5	few	-	TGTGCCAGTAGTACCCCGGTAGGTGTACGGCAAGAGACCCAGTACTTC	CASSTPVGVRQETQYF
TRBV20-1	TRBJ1-1	many	-	TGCAGTGCCTGTTGGGCAGGGAACACTGAAGCTTTCTTT	CSACWAGNTEAFF
TRBV12-3/TRBV12-4	TRBJ1-6	many	TRBD1	TGTGCCAGCAGTTACAGGGGAAGCTCACCCCTCCACTTT	CASSYRGSSPLHF
TRBV10-2	TRBJ1-1	many	-	TGCGCCAGCAGTGAAGCGGGGGACACTGAAGCTTTCTTT	CASSEAGDTEAFF
TRBV10-3	TRBJ2-6	few	-	TGTGCCATCGCCGGACATAGGCCCAGCTCTGGGGCCAACGTCCTGACTTTC	CAIAGHRPSSGANVLTF
TRBV6-1	TRBJ2-2	-	-	TGTGCCAGCAGTCCCGTCCTTGCCGGGGAGCTGTTTTTT	CASSPVLAGELFF
TRBV20-1	TRBJ1-4	many	-	TGCAGTGCTGGGGGGGGCACTAATGAAAAACTGTTTTTT	CSAGGGTNEKLFF
TRBV19	TRBJ2-1	many	TRBD2	TGTGCCAGTAGTCCTACCCCACTAGCGGGAGGGCCCAATGAGCAGTTCTTC	CASSPTPLAGGPNEQFF
TRBV28	TRBJ2-5	many	-	TGTGCCAGCAGTGCTGGAGCCCAAGAGACCCAGTACTTC	CASSAGAQETQYF
TRBV5-8	TRBJ2-3	many	TRBD2	TGTGCCAGCAGCTTGGGACTAGCGGGGGGAAAACCCTTCACAGATACGCAGTATTTT	CASSLGLAGGKPFTDTQYF